Below, 24 T cell receptor beta chains from the same sample are listed, as sequenced in a study of breast tumors, draining lymph nodes, adjacent tissues. TCRdb re-analysed the multiplex PCR reads in MiXCR, keeping a single row per CDR3 protein. The sample yields tens of thousands of distinct CDR3 sequences, roughly 28% seen once. The lymph nodes were axillary draining lymph nodes from breast cancer patients. The sample comprised axillary lymph node tissue. The receptor set was obtained from a female donor with breast cancer. Some clones in this sample may be carry-over from other donors' samples.

At least ten counts were recorded for this clonotype. CDR3 sequence reads: CSARDVADTQYF. The CDR3 nucleotides read TGCAGTGCTAGAGACGTCGCAGATACGCAGTATTTT. J is TRBJ2-3 and V is TRBV20-1; D call uncertain. The CDR3 spans 12 residues. Germline V lookup: CDR1 DFQATT, CDR2 SNEGSKA (reference sequence). The ends were cut back, 0 bases at V and 4 bases at J, with 5 bases in the middle.

This clonotype was counted at least ten times. The J gene is TRBJ1-6, the V gene TRBV7-9, with D unresolved. The CDR3 runs 15 residues. Trimming stripped 2 bases from V and 7 bases from J, with 12 bases between. In germline, CDR1 is SEHNR, CDR2 FQNEAQ (reference sequence). CDR3 residues: CASSLYSPINSPLHF. CDR3 in DNA: TGTGCCAGCAGCTTATACTCCCCAATAAATTCACCCCTCCACTTT.

This clonotype was picked up many times. The chain is built from TRBV20-1 and TRBJ2-7, with a weak D call TRBD2 (5 bases). This CDR3 is built from 16 residues. Germline values: CDR1 DFQATT, CDR2 SNEGSKA (reference sequence). V was cut by 0 bases and J by 1 base, with 16 bases left in between. CDR3: CSARDPAGLSSYEQYF. For the CDR3, the DNA is TGCAGTGCTAGAGATCCGGCGGGTCTGAGTTCCTACGAGCAGTACTTC.

The J gene is TRBJ2-5, the V gene TRBV7-2; D is perhaps TRBD1 or TRBD2 (5 bases each). The CDR3 is 16 amino acids. The germline V and J ends were trimmed by 6 bases and 2 bases, with 19 bases remaining between them. Germline assignment: CDR1 SGHTA and CDR2 FQGNSA. Here the CDR3 DNA reads TGTGCCAGCAGACACAATGGGGGAACCGGACAAGAGACCCAGTACTTC. As protein: CASRHNGGTGQETQYF.

Details on this clonotype: Here the CDR3 omits its conserved ending phenylalanine or tryptophan, so a read error is the likely source. The chain combines TRBV12-3 or TRBV12-4 with TRBJ2-3; D possibly corresponds to TRBD2 (5 bases). The CDR3 consists of 14 residues. The CDR3 sequence: CASSDSGSGDTQYS. The CDR3 region has the DNA TGTGCCAGCAGTGACTCTGGGAGCGGAGATACACAGTATTCT.

At least ten counts were recorded for this clonotype. This sequence joins TRBV20-1 and TRBJ2-1, with TRBD2 matching over 11 bases. CDR3 size: 15 residues. Trimming removed 0 bases from V and 5 bases from J; junction bases left unmatched: 3. Germline CDR1 is DFQATT and CDR2 is SNEGSKA (reference sequence). The CDR3 DNA sequence: TGCAGTGCTAGAGATACTAGCGGGAGACACAATGAGCAGTTCTTC. Its protein is CSARDTSGRHNEQFF.

Remarks on this clonotype: This is likely a read error, given that the CDR3 carries no conserved phenylalanine or tryptophan at its end. This sequence joins TRBV7-9 and TRBJ2-1, with TRBD1 matching over 8 bases. Per germline, CDR1 SEHNR and CDR2 FQNEAQ (reference sequence). The CDR3 length is 14 residues. V shed 1 base, J shed 6 bases, and the junction held 2 bases outside the gene matches. The CDR3 loop reads CASSLGTGSNEQFL. The CDR3 nucleotides read TGTGCCAGCAGCTTAGGGACAGGGAGCAATGAGCAGTTCCTC.

This clonotype was counted at least ten times. A much larger clone differs by one base, so this may be a read error. The V and J genes are TRBV12-3 or TRBV12-4 and TRBJ1-2; maybe TRBD1 (5 bases). V was trimmed by 3 bases and J by 8 bases, leaving 22 bases between them. The CDR3 loop spans 16 amino acids. CDR3 DNA sequence: TGTGCCAGCAGTTTCAATCCGTCCGGGACCAGGACGGGCTACACCTTC. Its translation is CASSFNPSGTRTGYTF.

The chain combines TRBV29-1 with TRBJ1-5; perhaps TRBD1 as D (6 bases). The CDR3 runs to 19 residues. CDR1 and CDR2 (germline): SQVTM, ANQGSEA. V was clipped by 5 bases and J by 2 bases, with 28 bases between them. The CDR3 here is CSVKPGQGGLGGGNQPQHF. In DNA, the CDR3 is TGCAGCGTTAAACCGGGACAAGGGGGGCTTGGGGGTGGCAATCAGCCCCAGCATTTT.

The rearrangement joins TRBV7-2 to TRBJ1-6; tentatively, D is TRBD1 (5 bases). Trimming left V 1 base short and J 8 bases short, with 12 bases between. CDR1 and CDR2 from the germline V gene are SGHTA and FQGNSA. The CDR3 sequence is 15 residues long. The chain's CDR3 is CASSLGGPTDSPLHF. CDR3 coding DNA: TGTGCCAGCAGCTTAGGGGGACCGACAGATTCACCCCTCCACTTT.

This clonotype was seen at least ten times. The V gene is TRBV15, the J gene TRBJ2-3; D is possibly TRBD2 (5 bases). The CDR3 contains 16 residues. CDR1 and CDR2 from the germline V gene are LNHNV and YYDKDF (reference sequence). V gave up 5 bases and J gave up 0 bases, with 15 bases separating them. CDR3 region: CATSSTSFVSTDTQYF. The DNA of the CDR3 is TGTGCCACCAGCTCAACTAGTTTTGTCAGCACAGATACGCAGTATTTT.

At least ten counts were recorded for this clonotype. This sequence joins TRBV6-5 and TRBJ2-2; 8 bases line up with TRBD2. The J segment lost 3 bases and the V segment lost 2 bases, leaving 5 bases of the junction unmatched. The CDR3 sequence is 16 residues long. Germline V CDR1 and CDR2: MNHEY, SVGAGI. The chain's CDR3 is CASSYGGRRYTGELFF. In DNA, the CDR3 is TGTGCCAGCAGTTACGGCGGGAGGAGGTACACCGGGGAGCTGTTTTTT.

The chain joins TRBV7-2 to TRBJ2-2, with D possibly matching TRBD2 (6 bases). V dropped 1 base and J dropped 7 bases, with 16 bases sitting between them. Germline V gives CDR1 SGHTA, CDR2 FQGNSA. There are 16 residues in the CDR3. This chain's CDR3 is CASSLVVASVDGELFF. Written as DNA, the CDR3 is TGTGCCAGCAGCTTAGTTGTGGCTAGCGTCGACGGGGAGCTGTTTTTT. The whole variable domain, filled in from reference TRBV7-2 and TRBJ2-2, reads GAGVSQSPSNKVTEKGKDVELRCDPISGHTALYWYRQSLGQGLEFLIYFQGNSAPDKSGLPSDRFSAERTGGSVSTLTIQRTQQEDSAVYLCASSLVVASVDGELFFGEGSRLTVL.

This clonotype was seen ten or more times. The chain recombines TRBV7-8 with TRBJ2-5; D is tentatively TRBD1 or TRBD2 (7 bases each). Germline CDR1 is SGHVS and CDR2 is FQNEAQ. The CDR3 runs 16 residues. V was cut by 5 bases and J by 5 bases, with 21 bases left in between. This chain's CDR3 is CASSPRPQGGGETQYF. In DNA form, the CDR3 reads TGTGCCAGCAGCCCGAGGCCTCAGGGGGGAGGGGAGACCCAGTACTTC.

This clonotype was observed at least ten times. The gene calls are TRBV7-8 and TRBJ1-5, with D tentatively TRBD1 (5 bases). Looked up from germline, CDR1 is SGHVS and CDR2 is FQNEAQ. The CDR3 sequence is 13 residues long. V lost 1 base to trimming and J lost 6 bases, with 7 bases between them. This chain's CDR3 is CASSLGGGQPQHF. CDR3 coding DNA: TGTGCCAGCAGCTTAGGGGGGGGTCAGCCCCAGCATTTT.

This clonotype was counted only a few times. With a much larger clone just one base away, this may be a read error. The chain has TRBV11-2 and TRBJ1-4; D is perhaps TRBD1 (5 bases). Germline V CDR1 and CDR2: SGHAT, FQNNGV. This CDR3 is built from 13 residues. The CDR3 region is CAGSSNRNERLFF. The CDR3 DNA follows: TGTGCCGGCAGTTCCAACAGGAATGAAAGACTGTTTTTT. Complete variable domain (other parts from reference TRBV11-2 and TRBJ1-4): EAGVAQSPRYKIIEKRQSVAFWCNPISGHATLYWYQQILGQGPKLLIQFQNNGVVDDSQLPKDRFSAERLKGVDSTLKIQPAKLEDSAVYLCAGSSNRNERLFFGSGTQLSVL.

As regards this clonotype: The junction shows a germline mismatch at one end, possibly a read error. This chain uses TRBV6-6 with TRBJ2-2; the D gene is possibly TRBD2 (5 bases). Germline V CDR1 and CDR2: MNHNY, SVGAGI (reference sequence). The CDR3 runs 16 residues. CDR3 coding DNA: TGTGCCTGCAGTCACCGGAACTTGGGAGACACCGGGGAGCTGTTTTTT. Its protein is CACSHRNLGDTGELFF.

This clonotype was recorded at least ten times. V is TRBV29-1 and J is TRBJ1-3; 7 nucleotides agree with TRBD1. J was trimmed by 1 base and V by 4 bases; bases with no gene match: 13. The germline CDR1 and CDR2 sequences are SQVTM and ANQGSEA. The CDR3 runs to 17 residues. In DNA, the CDR3 is TGCAGCGTTGGGTTATTCGGGACAGAAAATTCTGGAAACACCATATATTTT. Its translation is CSVGLFGTENSGNTIYF.

Regarding this clonotype: A much more abundant neighbour one base away suggests this may be a read error. This chain connects TRBV20-1 to TRBJ2-1, with D possibly TRBD2 on 6 matching bases. Germline CDR1 is DFQATT and CDR2 is SNEGSKA (reference sequence). V lost 0 bases and J lost 3, with 18 bases in between. The CDR3 is 17 residues long. DNA of the CDR3: TGCAGTGCTAGAGATCAGGGAGGTTTCCCCCGCTACAATGAGCAGTTCTTC. Protein product: CSARDQGGFPRYNEQFF.

This clonotype has at least ten counts. The V call is TRBV2, the J call TRBJ2-7; D is possibly TRBD1 (6 bases). CDR3 size: 12 residues. The ends were cut back, 6 bases at V and 4 bases at J, with 10 bases in the middle. Per the germline V gene, CDR1 is SNHLY and CDR2 is FYNNEI. The CDR3 DNA reads as TGTGCCAGCAGGTCCCAGGGGTACGAGCAGTACTTC. Translation: CASRSQGYEQYF.

This clonotype was picked up many times. V usage is TRBV6-1 and J usage is TRBJ2-5; D is uncertain. The V end was cut by 8 bases, the J end by 3 bases, with 16 bases between. In germline, CDR1 is MNHNS, CDR2 SASEGT. CDR3 length equals 14 residues. The CDR3 DNA sequence: TGTGCCAGCTCGCCGAAAATCCAGGAAGAGACCCAGTACTTC. The encoded protein is CASSPKIQEETQYF.

With respect to this clonotype: The junction shows a germline mismatch at one end, possibly a read error. The gene calls are TRBV7-2 and TRBJ1-4; unclear D gene. CDR1 is SGHTA and CDR2 is FQGNSA in the germline V gene. The length of the CDR3 is 13 residues. CDR3 loop: CASSLGRNGKLFF. The CDR3 DNA sequence: TGTGCCAGCAGCTTAGGACGAAATGGAAAACTGTTTTTT.

About this clonotype itself: The junction shows a germline mismatch at one end, possibly a read error. The chain joins TRBV9 to TRBJ1-2; D uncertain. Germline V gene lookup returns CDR1 SGDLS and CDR2 YYNGEE. The CDR3 totals 14 residues. CDR3 nucleotide sequence: TGTGCCAGTCACGGTGGAAGGTCCGTAATTGGCCACACCTTC. Encoded protein: CASHGGRSVIGHTF. Full variable domain (remainder filled in from reference TRBV9 and TRBJ1-2): DSGVTQTPKHLITATGQRVTLRCSPRSGDLSVYWYQQSLDQGLQFLIQYYNGEERAKGNILERFSAQQFPDLHSELNLSSLELGDSALYFCASHGGRSVIGHTFGSGTRLTVV.

In its sample, this clonotype was seen many times. The J gene is TRBJ1-1, the V gene TRBV29-1, with D perhaps TRBD1 (5 bases). The CDR3 covers 13 residues. Per the germline V gene, CDR1 is SQVTM and CDR2 is ANQGSEA. V dropped 4 bases and J dropped 1 base, with 10 bases sitting between them. The CDR3, as DNA: TGCAGCGTTGCCATACAGGCGAACACTGAAGCTTTCTTT. As protein: CSVAIQANTEAFF.